These T cell receptor beta chains were read from a single sample in a study of T cells after yellow fever vaccination. TCRdb re-called the 5' RACE reads with MiXCR, one entry per CDR3 protein. The sample has approximately 610,000 distinct CDR3 sequences, 17% seen once. Source: PBMCs, taken about 5 days after the first yellow fever vaccination. The receptors were sampled from a man in his late teens or twenties who received the YFV17D yellow fever vaccine. CDR3s include the opening cysteine and the closing phenylalanine or tryptophan. Fields, in order: V gene, clone size, D gene, J gene, CDR3 DNA, CDR3 protein. D genes are given only for firm matches. For some rows the clone size is stated as once, few or many, or as a class when expanded; others skip it.

V gene: TRBV20-1
clone size: few
D gene: TRBD1
J gene: TRBJ1-5
CDR3 DNA: TGCAGTGCTAGAGATGTGCAGGGGGCGTCTGGCAATCAGCCCCAGCATTTT
CDR3 protein: CSARDVQGASGNQPQHF

V gene: TRBV7-2
clone size: few
D gene: TRBD2
J gene: TRBJ2-3
CDR3 DNA: TGTGCCAGCAGGGGGGGGGGCACAGATACGCAGTATTTT
CDR3 protein: CASRGGGTDTQYF

V gene: TRBV18
clone size: -
D gene: -
J gene: TRBJ2-3
CDR3 DNA: TGTGCCAGCTCACTCGGTGAGACAGATACGCAGTATTTT
CDR3 protein: CASSLGETDTQYF

V gene: TRBV9
clone size: once
D gene: -
J gene: TRBJ2-1
CDR3 DNA: TGTGCCAGCAGCGTACTTGGGCCGGGGGCCTACAATGAGCAGTTCTTC
CDR3 protein: CASSVLGPGAYNEQFF

V gene: TRBV28
clone size: -
D gene: -
J gene: TRBJ1-4
CDR3 DNA: TGTGCCAGCAGGACAGTCGCAACTAATGAAAAACTGTTTTTT
CDR3 protein: CASRTVATNEKLFF

V gene: TRBV6-2/TRBV6-3
clone size: -
D gene: -
J gene: TRBJ1-2
CDR3 DNA: TGTGCCAGCAGTTCGACTCTTTTAGGCTACACCTTC
CDR3 protein: CASSSTLLGYTF

V gene: TRBV5-1
clone size: -
D gene: TRBD1
J gene: TRBJ1-6
CDR3 DNA: TGCGCCAGCAGCCTACAGGGGGCCTCGGGAAATTCACCCCTCCACTTT
CDR3 protein: CASSLQGASGNSPLHF

V gene: TRBV12-3/TRBV12-4
clone size: many
D gene: -
J gene: TRBJ1-1
CDR3 DNA: TGTGCCAGCAGTTGGGTCGGGGAGGGCACTGAAGCTTTCTTT
CDR3 protein: CASSWVGEGTEAFF

V gene: TRBV29-1
clone size: many
D gene: -
J gene: TRBJ2-1
CDR3 DNA: TGCAGCGTTGTGTGGGGGGCAGGAGGGAATGAGCAGTTCTTC
CDR3 protein: CSVVWGAGGNEQFF

V gene: TRBV5-1
clone size: few
D gene: -
J gene: TRBJ1-2
CDR3 DNA: TGCGCCAGCAGCATCGAACCGGGACCCCTGGGCTACACCTTC
CDR3 protein: CASSIEPGPLGYTF

V gene: TRBV12-3/TRBV12-4
clone size: many
D gene: -
J gene: TRBJ1-1
CDR3 DNA: TGTGCCAGCAGTTTCACGCAGGGTTCAGAAGCTTTCTTT
CDR3 protein: CASSFTQGSEAFF

V gene: TRBV4-1
clone size: -
D gene: -
J gene: TRBJ1-6
CDR3 DNA: TGCGCCAGCAGCTTACGGACGCCCTATCGGGAATCACCCCTCCACTTT
CDR3 protein: CASSLRTPYRESPLHF

V gene: TRBV15
clone size: -
D gene: -
J gene: TRBJ1-1
CDR3 DNA: TGTGCCACCAGCCCGAGGGGAAACACTGAAGCTTTCTTT
CDR3 protein: CATSPRGNTEAFF

V gene: TRBV7-3
clone size: -
D gene: -
J gene: TRBJ2-2
CDR3 DNA: TGTGCCAGCAGCCCATACCGAACAGGGACCACCGGGGAGCTGTTTTTT
CDR3 protein: CASSPYRTGTTGELFF

V gene: TRBV7-2
clone size: once
D gene: TRBD1
J gene: TRBJ2-1
CDR3 DNA: TGTGCCAGCAGCTTTTCCGGGACAGCCTATTGGGGTGAGCAGTTCTTC
CDR3 protein: CASSFSGTAYWGEQFF